The rows below give T cell receptor beta chains drawn from one sample of a study of blood T cell repertoires in COVID-19. Sequencing was performed with immunoSEQ multiplex PCR; in TCRdb, only in-frame clones are kept and a portion is missing. The repertoire has hundreds of thousands of clones, roughly 91% of them found once; the top ten carry 2% to 2.5%. The sequenced material came from PBMCs or T cells enriched from blood (not recorded which). The receptors were sampled from a woman aged 55-69 years in a cohort exposed to, infected with or recovered from COVID-19 (not recorded which). The CDR3 runs from the conserved cysteine through the conserved F or W. The order of the fields is J gene, V gene, clone size, D gene, CDR3 protein, CDR3 DNA. A D gene is named only where the DNA matches it firmly. The listing skips clone size in some rows; elsewhere it reads once, few, many or a size class.

TRBJ2-5	TRBV27	-	-	CASSSRLRKETQYF	TGTGCCAGCAGTTCGCGACTTAGGAAAGAGACCCAGTACTTC
TRBJ1-2	TRBV5-6	-	-	CASSSGLQRGYTF	TGTGCCAGCAGCTCCGGACTCCAACGGGGCTACACCTTC
TRBJ2-1	TRBV28	-	TRBD1	CASSFPGTGDEQFF	TGTGCCAGCAGTTTTCCCGGGACAGGGGATGAGCAGTTCTTC
TRBJ2-5	TRBV4-2	-	TRBD2	CASSQSTSGRPQETQYF	TGTGCCAGCAGCCAATCTACTAGCGGGAGGCCTCAAGAGACCCAGTACTTC
TRBJ2-2	TRBV5-1	-	TRBD2	CASSPGGSGKRYTGELFF	TGCGCCAGCAGCCCCGGGGGTAGCGGGAAAAGGTACACCGGGGAGCTGTTTTTT
TRBJ2-3	TRBV7-3	-	TRBD2	CASSYAPGRAPDTQYF	TGTGCCAGCAGCTACGCCCCCGGGAGGGCCCCAGATACGCAGTATTTT
TRBJ2-4	TRBV2	-	TRBD1	CASSTGQGSIAKNIQYF	TGTGCCAGCAGTACGGGACAGGGGTCCATAGCCAAAAACATTCAGTACTTC
TRBJ2-7	TRBV28	-	TRBD2	CASSFTSGIAYEQYF	TGTGCCAGCAGTTTTACTAGCGGCATTGCCTACGAGCAGTACTTC
TRBJ2-7	TRBV5-1	-	TRBD2	CASSFLAGGGEQYF	TGCGCCAGCAGCTTTCTAGCGGGAGGTGGCGAGCAGTACTTC
TRBJ1-2	TRBV27	-	TRBD1	CASSLRQGDYGYTF	TGTGCCAGCAGTTTACGTCAGGGGGACTATGGCTACACCTTC
TRBJ2-7	TRBV7-9	many	TRBD2	CASSPAGGLYEQYF	TGTGCCAGCAGCCCAGCGGGAGGGCTCTACGAGCAGTACTTC
TRBJ1-2	TRBV27	-	-	CASSLNRGSSGYTF	TGTGCCAGCAGTTTAAATCGAGGCAGTTCTGGCTACACCTTC
TRBJ2-1	TRBV14	-	TRBD2	CASSLALLAGVRNEQFF	TGTGCCAGCAGCCTCGCGCTCTTAGCGGGAGTTAGGAATGAGCAGTTCTTC
TRBJ1-2	TRBV15	-	-	CATSRGAGRGANYGYTF	TGTGCCACCAGCAGAGGGGCAGGAAGGGGCGCTAACTATGGCTACACCTTC
TRBJ2-3	TRBV5-1	-	-	CASSSILTATSTDTQYF	TGCGCCAGCAGCTCTATTTTGACAGCTACTAGCACAGATACGCAGTATTTT
TRBJ1-6	TRBV19	-	TRBD1	CASSMGRDRALNSPLHF	TGTGCCAGTAGTATGGGCCGGGACAGGGCTCTTAATTCACCCCTCCACTTT
TRBJ2-7	TRBV6-5	-	TRBD1	CASEGQGGYEQYF	TGTGCCAGCGAGGGACAGGGGGGATACGAGCAGTACTTC
TRBJ2-1	TRBV7-2	-	TRBD2	CASSLVGTRGYNEQFF	TGTGCCAGCAGCTTAGTAGGGACTAGGGGGTACAATGAGCAGTTCTTC
TRBJ2-3	TRBV19	-	TRBD2	CASSKRVRTSGRTDTQYF	TGTGCCAGTAGTAAGAGGGTTAGGACTAGCGGGAGAACAGATACGCAGTATTTT
TRBJ2-7	TRBV27	-	TRBD1	CASSARGYHEQYF	TGTGCCAGCAGTGCCAGGGGGTACCACGAGCAGTACTTC
TRBJ2-3	TRBV6-4	-	TRBD2	CASSVTSATDTQYF	TGTGCCAGCAGTGTGACTAGCGCTACAGATACGCAGTATTTT
TRBJ2-1	TRBV18	once	-	CASSQQGNEQFF	TGTGCCAGCTCACAACAGGGCAATGAGCAGTTCTTC